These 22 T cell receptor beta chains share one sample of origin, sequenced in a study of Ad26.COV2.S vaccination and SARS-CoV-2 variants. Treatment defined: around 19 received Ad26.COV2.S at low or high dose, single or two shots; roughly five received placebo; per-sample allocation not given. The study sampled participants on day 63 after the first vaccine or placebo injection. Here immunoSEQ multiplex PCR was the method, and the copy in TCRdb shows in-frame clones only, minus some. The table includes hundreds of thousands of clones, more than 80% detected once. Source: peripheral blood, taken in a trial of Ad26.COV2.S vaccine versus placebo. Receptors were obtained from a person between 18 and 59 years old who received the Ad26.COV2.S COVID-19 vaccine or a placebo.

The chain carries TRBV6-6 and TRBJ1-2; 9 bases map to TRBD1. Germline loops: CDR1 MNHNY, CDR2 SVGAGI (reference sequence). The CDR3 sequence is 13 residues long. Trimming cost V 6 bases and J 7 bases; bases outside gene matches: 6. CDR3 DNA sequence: TGTGCCAGCAGCACACAGGGGGCGCTTGGCTACACCTTC. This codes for CASSTQGALGYTF.

The CDR3 region is CAWSSSSPLHF. The CDR3 region has the DNA TGTGCCTGGAGCTCATCTTCACCCCTCCACTTT. The chain carries TRBV30 and TRBJ1-6; D is undetermined. Germline CDR1 and CDR2: GTSNPN and SVGIG (reference sequence). This CDR3 is 11 amino acids long. V was clipped by 3 bases and J by 9 bases, with 6 bases between them.

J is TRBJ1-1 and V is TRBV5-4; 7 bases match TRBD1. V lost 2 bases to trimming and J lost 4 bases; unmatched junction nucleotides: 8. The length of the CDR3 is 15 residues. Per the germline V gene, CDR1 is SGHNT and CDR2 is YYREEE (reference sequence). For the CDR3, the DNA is TGTGCCAGCAGCTTAGGGGGCCAGGGGAGCACTGAAGCTTTCTTT. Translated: CASSLGGQGSTEAFF.

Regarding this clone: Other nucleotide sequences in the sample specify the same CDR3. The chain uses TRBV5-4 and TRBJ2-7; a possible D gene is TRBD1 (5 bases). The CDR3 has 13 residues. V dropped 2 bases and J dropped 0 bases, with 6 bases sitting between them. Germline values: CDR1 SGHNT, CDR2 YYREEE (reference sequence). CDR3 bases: TGTGCCAGCAGCTTAAGGGGCTCCTACGAGCAGTACTTC. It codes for CASSLRGSYEQYF.

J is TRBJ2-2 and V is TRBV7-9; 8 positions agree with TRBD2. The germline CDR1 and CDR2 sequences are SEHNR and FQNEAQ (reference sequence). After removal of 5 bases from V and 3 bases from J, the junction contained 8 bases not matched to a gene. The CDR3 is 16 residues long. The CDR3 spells CASSERRGAHTGELFF. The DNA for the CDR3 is TGTGCCAGCAGCGAACGGCGGGGGGCCCACACCGGGGAGCTGTTTTTT.

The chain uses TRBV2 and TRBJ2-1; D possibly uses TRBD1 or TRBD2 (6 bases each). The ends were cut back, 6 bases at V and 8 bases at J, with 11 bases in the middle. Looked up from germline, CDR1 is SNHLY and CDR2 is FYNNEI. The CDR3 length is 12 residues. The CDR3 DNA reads TGTGCCAGCAGGGCGGAGGGGGATGAGCAGTTCTTC. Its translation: CASRAEGDEQFF.

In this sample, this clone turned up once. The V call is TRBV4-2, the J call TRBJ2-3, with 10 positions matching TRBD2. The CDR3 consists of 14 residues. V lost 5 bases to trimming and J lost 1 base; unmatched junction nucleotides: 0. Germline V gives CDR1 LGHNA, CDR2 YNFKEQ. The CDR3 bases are TGTGCCAGCAGCGGGACTAGCGGCACAGATACGCAGTATTTT. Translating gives CASSGTSGTDTQYF.

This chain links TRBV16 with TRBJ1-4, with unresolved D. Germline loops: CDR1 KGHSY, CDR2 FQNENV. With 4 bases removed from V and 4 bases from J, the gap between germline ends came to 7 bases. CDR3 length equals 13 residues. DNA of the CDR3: TGTGCCAGCAGCCGGGGAAGTAATGAAAAACTGTTTTTT. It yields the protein CASSRGSNEKLFF.

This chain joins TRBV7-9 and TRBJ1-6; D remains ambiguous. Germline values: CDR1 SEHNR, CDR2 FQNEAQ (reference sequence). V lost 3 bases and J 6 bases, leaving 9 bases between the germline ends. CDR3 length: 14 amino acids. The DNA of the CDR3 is TGTGCCAGCAGCTTCGACACCCTTAATTCACCCCTCCACTTT. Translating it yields CASSFDTLNSPLHF.

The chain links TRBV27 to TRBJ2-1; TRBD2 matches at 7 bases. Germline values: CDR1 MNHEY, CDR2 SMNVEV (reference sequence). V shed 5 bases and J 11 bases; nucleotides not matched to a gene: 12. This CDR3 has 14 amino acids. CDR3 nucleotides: TGTGCCAGCAGTCCGAGGCAAGCGGGATCCCAGCAGTTCTTC. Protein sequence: CASSPRQAGSQQFF.

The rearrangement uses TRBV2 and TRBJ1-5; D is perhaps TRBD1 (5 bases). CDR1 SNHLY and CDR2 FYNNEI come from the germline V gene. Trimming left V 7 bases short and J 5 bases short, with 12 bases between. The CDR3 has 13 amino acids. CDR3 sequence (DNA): TGTGCCAGCACGACAGATAGGGATCAGCCCCAGCATTTT. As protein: CASTTDRDQPQHF.

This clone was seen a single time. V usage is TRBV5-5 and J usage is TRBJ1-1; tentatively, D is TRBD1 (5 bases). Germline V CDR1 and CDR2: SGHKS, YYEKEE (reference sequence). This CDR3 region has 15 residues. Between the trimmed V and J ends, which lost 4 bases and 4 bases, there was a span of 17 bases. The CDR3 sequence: CASSLLQGAVTEAFF. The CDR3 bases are TGTGCCAGCAGCCTCCTGCAGGGCGCGGTCACTGAAGCTTTCTTT.

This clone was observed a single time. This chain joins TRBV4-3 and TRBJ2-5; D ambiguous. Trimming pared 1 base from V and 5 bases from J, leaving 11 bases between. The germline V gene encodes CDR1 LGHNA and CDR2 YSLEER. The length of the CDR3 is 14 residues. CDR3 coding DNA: TGCGCCAGCAGCCAAGGGCCAGGAAAGGAGACCCAGTACTTC. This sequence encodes CASSQGPGKETQYF.

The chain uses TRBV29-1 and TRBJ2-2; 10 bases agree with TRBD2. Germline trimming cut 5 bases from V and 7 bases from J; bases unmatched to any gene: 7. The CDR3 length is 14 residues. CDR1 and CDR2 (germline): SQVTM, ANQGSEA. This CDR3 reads CSVRAGGQVGELFF. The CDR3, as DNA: TGCAGCGTTAGAGCGGGAGGGCAAGTCGGGGAGCTGTTTTTT.

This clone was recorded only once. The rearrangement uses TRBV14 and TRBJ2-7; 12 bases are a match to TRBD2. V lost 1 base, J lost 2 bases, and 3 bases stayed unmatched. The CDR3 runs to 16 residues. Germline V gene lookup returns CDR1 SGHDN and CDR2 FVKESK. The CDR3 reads CASSQARTSGTYEQYF. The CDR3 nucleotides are TGTGCCAGCAGCCAAGCCCGGACTAGCGGGACCTACGAGCAGTACTTC.

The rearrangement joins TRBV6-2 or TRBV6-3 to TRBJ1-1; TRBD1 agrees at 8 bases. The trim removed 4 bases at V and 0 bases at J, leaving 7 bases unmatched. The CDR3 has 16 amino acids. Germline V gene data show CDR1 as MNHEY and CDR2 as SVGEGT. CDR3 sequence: CASSLTGAVLNTEAFF. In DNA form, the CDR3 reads TGTGCCAGCAGTTTGACAGGGGCCGTTTTGAACACTGAAGCTTTCTTT.

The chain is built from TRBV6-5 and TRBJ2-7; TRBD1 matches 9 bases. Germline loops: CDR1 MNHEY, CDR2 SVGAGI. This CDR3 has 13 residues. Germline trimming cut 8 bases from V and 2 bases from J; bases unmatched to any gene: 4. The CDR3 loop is CASLGQGAYEQYF. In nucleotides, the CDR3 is TGTGCCAGCCTGGGACAGGGCGCCTACGAGCAGTACTTC.

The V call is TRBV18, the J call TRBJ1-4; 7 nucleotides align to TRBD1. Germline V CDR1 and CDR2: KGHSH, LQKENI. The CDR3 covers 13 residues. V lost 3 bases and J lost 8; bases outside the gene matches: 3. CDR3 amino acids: CASSPGQLEKLFF. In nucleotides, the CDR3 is TGTGCCAGCTCACCGGGACAGTTAGAAAAACTGTTTTTT.

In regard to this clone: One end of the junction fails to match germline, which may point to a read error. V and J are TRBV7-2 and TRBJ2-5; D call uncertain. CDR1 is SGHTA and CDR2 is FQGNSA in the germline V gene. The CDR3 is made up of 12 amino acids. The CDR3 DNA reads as TGTGCCAGCAGCGAATACCAGGAGACCCAGTACTTC. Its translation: CASSEYQETQYF.

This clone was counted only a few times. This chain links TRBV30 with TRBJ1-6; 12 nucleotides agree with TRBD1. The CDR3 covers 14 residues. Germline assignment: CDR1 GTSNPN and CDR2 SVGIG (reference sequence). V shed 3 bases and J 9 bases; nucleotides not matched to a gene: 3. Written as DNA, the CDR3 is TGTGCCTGGAGGGGGACAGGGGGCCGTTCACCCCTCCACTTT. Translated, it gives CAWRGTGGRSPLHF.

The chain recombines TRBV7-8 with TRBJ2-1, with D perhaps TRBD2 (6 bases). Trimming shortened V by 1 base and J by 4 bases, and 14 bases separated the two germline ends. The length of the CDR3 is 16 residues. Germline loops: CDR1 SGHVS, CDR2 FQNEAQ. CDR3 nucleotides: TGTGCCAGCAGCTTAGTGTCGGGGGTCGGATACAATGAGCAGTTCTTC. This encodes CASSLVSGVGYNEQFF.

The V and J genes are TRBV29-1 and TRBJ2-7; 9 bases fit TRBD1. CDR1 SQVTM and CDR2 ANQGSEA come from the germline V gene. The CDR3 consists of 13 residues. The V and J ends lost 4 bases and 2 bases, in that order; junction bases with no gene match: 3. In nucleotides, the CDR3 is TGCAGCGTTGGCCGGGACAGGGCCTACGAGCAGTACTTC. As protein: CSVGRDRAYEQYF.